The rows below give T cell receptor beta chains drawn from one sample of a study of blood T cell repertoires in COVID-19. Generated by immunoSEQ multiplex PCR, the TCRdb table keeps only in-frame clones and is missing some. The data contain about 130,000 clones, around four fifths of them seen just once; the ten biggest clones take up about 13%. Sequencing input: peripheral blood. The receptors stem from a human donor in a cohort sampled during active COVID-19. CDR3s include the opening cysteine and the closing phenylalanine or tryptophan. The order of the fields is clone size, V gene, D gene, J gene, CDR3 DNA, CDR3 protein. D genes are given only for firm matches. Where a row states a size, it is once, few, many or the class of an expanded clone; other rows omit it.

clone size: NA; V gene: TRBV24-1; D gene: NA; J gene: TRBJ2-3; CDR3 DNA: TGTGCCACCAGTGATGCACAGGGAGCGGGCACAGATACGCAGTATTTT; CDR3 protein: CATSDAQGAGTDTQYF
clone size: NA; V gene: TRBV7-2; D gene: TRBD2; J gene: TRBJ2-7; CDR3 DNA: TGTGCCAGCAGCTTCGCGGGGGGGCCCTACGAGCAGTACTTC; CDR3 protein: CASSFAGGPYEQYF
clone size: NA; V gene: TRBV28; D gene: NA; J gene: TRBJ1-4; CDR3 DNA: TGTGCCAGCAGCATAAAAGGGGGAACTAATGAAAAACTGTTTTTT; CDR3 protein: CASSIKGGTNEKLFF
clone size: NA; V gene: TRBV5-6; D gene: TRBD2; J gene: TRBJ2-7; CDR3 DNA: TGTGCCAGCAGCTTCTCCCTCAGCGGGGGTAAGGTCTACGAGCAGTACTTC; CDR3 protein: CASSFSLSGGKVYEQYF
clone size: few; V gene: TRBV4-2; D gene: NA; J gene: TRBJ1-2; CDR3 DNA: TGTGCCAGCAGCCAAGTGGGGGCGCAAGGAGGCTACACCTTC; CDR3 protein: CASSQVGAQGGYTF
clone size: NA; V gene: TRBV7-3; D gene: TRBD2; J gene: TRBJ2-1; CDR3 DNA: TGTGCCAGCAGCTCGGGACTAGCGGACAATGAGCAGTTCTTC; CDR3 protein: CASSSGLADNEQFF
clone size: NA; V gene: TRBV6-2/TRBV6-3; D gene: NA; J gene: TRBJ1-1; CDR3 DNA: TGTGCCAGCAGTTACTCTTCCAGGGTTCACACTGAAGCTTTCTTT; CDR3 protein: CASSYSSRVHTEAFF
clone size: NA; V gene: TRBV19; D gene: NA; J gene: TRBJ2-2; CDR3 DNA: TGTGCCAGTACCTTCCAACAGGGCAACACCGGGGAGCTGTTTTTT; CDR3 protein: CASTFQQGNTGELFF
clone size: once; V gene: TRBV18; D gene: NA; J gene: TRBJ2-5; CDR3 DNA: TGTGCCAGCTCACCACCTTCGGGTTGGGAGACCCAGTACTTC; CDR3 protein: CASSPPSGWETQYF
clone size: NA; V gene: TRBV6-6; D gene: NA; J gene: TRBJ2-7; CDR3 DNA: TGTGCCAGCAGAAGGACAGTTTCCTCCTACGAGCAGTACTTC; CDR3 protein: CASRRTVSSYEQYF
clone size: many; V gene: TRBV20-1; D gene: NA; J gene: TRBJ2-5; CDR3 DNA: TGCAGTGCGAGCGAACTGCCAGCCCAGTACTTC; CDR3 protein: CSASELPAQYF
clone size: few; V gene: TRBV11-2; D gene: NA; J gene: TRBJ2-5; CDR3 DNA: TGTGCCAGCAGCTTACAGGGGTTGGTAGAGACCCAGTACTTC; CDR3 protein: CASSLQGLVETQYF
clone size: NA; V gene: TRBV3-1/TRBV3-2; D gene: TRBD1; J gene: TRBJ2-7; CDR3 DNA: TGTGCCAGCAGCCAAGGGACAGGGATAGGGGAGCAGTACTTC; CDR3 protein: CASSQGTGIGEQYF
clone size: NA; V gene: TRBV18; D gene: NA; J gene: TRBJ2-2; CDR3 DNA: TGTGCCAGCTCGTCACGACAGAGAAACACCGGGGAGCTGTTTTTT; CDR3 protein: CASSSRQRNTGELFF
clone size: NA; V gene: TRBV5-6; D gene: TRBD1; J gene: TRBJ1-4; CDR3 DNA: TGTGCCAGCAGCTTGGCGACAGGGGGTGGTAAACTGTTTTTT; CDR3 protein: CASSLATGGGKLFF
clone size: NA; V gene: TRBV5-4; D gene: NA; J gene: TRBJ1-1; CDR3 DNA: TGTGCCAGCAAACCGGGCGGGCCAATTCGGCATGAAGCTTTCTTT; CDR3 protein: CASKPGGPIRHEAFF
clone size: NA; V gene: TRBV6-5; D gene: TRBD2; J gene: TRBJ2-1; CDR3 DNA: TGTGCCAGCGGCTGGACGGGGGGCAATGAGCAGTTCTTC; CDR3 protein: CASGWTGGNEQFF
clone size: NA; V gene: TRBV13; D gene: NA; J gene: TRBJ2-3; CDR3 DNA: TGTGCCAGCAGCTTAGGCCGGACAGGGCGGGGGACAGATACGCAGTATTTT; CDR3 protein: CASSLGRTGRGTDTQYF
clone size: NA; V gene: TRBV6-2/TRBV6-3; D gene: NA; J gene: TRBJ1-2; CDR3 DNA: TGTGCCAGCAGTTACGGGGGGGGTCCCTATGGCTACACCTTC; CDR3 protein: CASSYGGGPYGYTF
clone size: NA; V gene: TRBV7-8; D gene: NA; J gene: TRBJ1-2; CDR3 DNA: TGTGCCAGCAGCTTAATCGAGACAAGCTATGGCTACACCTTC; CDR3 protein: CASSLIETSYGYTF
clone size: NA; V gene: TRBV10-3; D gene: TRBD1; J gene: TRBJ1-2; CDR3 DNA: TGTGCCATCAGTGAGTCCGCGCAGGGGGGAAATGGCTACACCTTC; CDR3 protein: CAISESAQGGNGYTF
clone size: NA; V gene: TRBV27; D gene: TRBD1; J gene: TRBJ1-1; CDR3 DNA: TGTGCCAGCAGGCCCGGGACAGGGGCCACTGAAGCTTTCTTT; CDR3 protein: CASRPGTGATEAFF